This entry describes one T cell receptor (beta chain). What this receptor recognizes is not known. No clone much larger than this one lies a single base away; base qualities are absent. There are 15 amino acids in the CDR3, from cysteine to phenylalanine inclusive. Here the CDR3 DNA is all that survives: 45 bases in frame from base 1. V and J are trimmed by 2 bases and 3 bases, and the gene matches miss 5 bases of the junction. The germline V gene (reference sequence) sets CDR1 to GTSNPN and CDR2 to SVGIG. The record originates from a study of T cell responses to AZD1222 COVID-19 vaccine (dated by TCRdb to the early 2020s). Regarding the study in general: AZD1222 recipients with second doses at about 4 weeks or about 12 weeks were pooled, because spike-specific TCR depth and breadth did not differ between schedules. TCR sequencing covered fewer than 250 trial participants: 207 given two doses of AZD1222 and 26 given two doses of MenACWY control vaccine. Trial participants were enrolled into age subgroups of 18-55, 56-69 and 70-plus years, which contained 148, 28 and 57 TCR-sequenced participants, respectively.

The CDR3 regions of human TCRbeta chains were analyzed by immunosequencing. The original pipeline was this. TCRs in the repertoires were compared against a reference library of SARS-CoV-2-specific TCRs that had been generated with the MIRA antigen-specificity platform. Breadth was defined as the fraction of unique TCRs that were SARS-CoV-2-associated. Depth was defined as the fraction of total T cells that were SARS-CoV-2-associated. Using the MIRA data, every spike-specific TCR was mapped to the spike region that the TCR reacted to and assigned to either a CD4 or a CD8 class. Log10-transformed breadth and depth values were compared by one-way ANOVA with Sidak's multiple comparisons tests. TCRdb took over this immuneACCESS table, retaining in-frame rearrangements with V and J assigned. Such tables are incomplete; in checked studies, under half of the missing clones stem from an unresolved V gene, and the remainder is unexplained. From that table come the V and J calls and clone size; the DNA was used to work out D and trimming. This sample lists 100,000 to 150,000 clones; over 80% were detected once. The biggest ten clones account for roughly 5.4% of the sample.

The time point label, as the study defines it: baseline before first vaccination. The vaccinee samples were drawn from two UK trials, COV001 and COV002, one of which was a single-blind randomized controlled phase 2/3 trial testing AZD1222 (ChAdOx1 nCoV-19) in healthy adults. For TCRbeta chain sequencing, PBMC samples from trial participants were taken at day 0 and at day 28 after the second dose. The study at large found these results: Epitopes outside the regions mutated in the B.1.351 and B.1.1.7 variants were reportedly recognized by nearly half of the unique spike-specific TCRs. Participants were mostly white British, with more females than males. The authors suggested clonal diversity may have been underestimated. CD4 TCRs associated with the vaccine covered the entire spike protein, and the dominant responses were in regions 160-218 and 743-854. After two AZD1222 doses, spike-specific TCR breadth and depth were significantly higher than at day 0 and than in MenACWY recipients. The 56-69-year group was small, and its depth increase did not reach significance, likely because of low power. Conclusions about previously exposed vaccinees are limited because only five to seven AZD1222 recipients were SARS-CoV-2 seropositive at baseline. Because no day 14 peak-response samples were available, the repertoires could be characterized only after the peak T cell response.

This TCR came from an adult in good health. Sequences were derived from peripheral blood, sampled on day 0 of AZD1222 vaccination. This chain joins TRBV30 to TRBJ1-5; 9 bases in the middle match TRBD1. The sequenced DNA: TGTGCCTGGAGTCTGTGGGACAGGGACAATCAGCCCCAGCATTTT. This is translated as CAWSLWDRDNQPQHF.